One sample yielded the 5 T cell receptor beta chains listed below, sequenced in a study of shared clonotypes between healthy human individuals. CD45RO-negative, CCR7-positively selected cells formed the naive CD8 fraction, excluding terminally differentiated effector memory CD45RA+ cells. Some clones are missing from TCRdb's copy, which holds only in-frame ones; the method was immunoSEQ multiplex PCR. The sample yields nearly 2 million clones, about 94% seen once. The sequencing sample was made of naive CD8+ T cells sorted from blood. The source is a man aged 18 to 30 in good health.

This rearrangement joins TRBV5-6 to TRBJ2-7; D gene ambiguous. Trimming cost V 2 bases and J 2 bases, with 5 bases left between them. Per the germline V gene, CDR1 is SGHDT and CDR2 is YYEEEE. CDR3 length: 12 amino acids. Written as DNA, the CDR3 is TGTGCCAGCAGCTTTGCTACCTACGAGCAGTACTTC. This codes for CASSFATYEQYF.

With regard to this clone: The sample holds other DNA sequences that translate to the same CDR3. The chain is built from TRBV27 and TRBJ2-3; no clear D gene. Trimming left V 4 bases short and J 0 bases short, with 8 bases between. The germline gives CDR1 MNHEY, CDR2 SMNVEV (reference sequence). The CDR3 is 14 residues long. The CDR3 nucleotides read TGTGCCAGCAGTTCACAGTATAGCACAGATACGCAGTATTTT. Encoded protein: CASSSQYSTDTQYF.

This clone has just one count. The chain employs TRBV6-1 and TRBJ1-4, with a possible D match to TRBD1 (5 bases). Germline V gene lookup returns CDR1 MNHNS and CDR2 SASEGT. The V end lost 2 bases, the J end lost 6 bases, and 13 bases lay between the germline ends. CDR3 length: 15 amino acids. The chain's CDR3 is CASSEWGVSDEKLFF. In DNA, the CDR3 is TGTGCCAGCAGTGAATGGGGGGTAAGCGATGAAAAACTGTTTTTT.

The chain has TRBV7-6 and TRBJ2-1; 8 bases line up with TRBD2. This CDR3 comprises 15 residues. The ends lost 4 bases at V and 7 bases at J; junction bases unmatched: 9. CDR1 SGHVS and CDR2 FNYEAQ come from the germline V gene. The CDR3 nucleotides are TGTGCCAGCAGCTCCAAAGCGGGAGTCGGGAATGAGCAGTTCTTC. It yields the protein CASSSKAGVGNEQFF.

The V gene is TRBV6-6, the J gene TRBJ1-1; D remains unclear. The length of the CDR3 is 12 residues. Germline loops: CDR1 MNHNY, CDR2 SVGAGI (reference sequence). The V end was cut by 4 bases, the J end by 6 bases, with 9 bases between. The CDR3 coding sequence is TGTGCCAGCAGTTTAGGATTACCTGAAGCTTTCTTT. Its translation is CASSLGLPEAFF.